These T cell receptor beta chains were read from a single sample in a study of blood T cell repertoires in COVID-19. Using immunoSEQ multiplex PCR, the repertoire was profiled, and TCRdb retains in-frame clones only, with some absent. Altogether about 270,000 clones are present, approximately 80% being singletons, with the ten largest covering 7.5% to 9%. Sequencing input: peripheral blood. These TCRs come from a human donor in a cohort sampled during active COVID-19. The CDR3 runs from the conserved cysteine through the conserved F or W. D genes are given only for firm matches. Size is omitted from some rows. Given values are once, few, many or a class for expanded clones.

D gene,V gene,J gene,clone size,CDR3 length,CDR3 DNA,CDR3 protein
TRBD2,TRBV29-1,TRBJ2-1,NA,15,TGCAGCGTTAGGCCCCGAGTAGCGGGGGACAATGAGCAGTTCTTC,CSVRPRVAGDNEQFF
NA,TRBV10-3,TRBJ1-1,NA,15,TGTGCCATCAGTGAAGGGGCGGGGATGAACACTGAAGCTTTCTTT,CAISEGAGMNTEAFF
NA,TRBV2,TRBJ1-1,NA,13,TGTGCCAGCAGACTGTCGGGGGGCTCTGAAGCTTTCTTT,CASRLSGGSEAFF
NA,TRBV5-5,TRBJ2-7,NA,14,TGTGCCAGCAGCTTGGTCGCCAGATCCTACGAGCAGTACTTC,CASSLVARSYEQYF
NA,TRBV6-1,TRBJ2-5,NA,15,TGTGCCAGCAGTGAAGATCTAGCTAATAAGCAGACCCAGTACTTC,CASSEDLANKQTQYF
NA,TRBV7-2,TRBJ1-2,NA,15,TGTGCCAGCAGCCCCAACCTTGGGGGGGCAATTGGCTACACCTTC,CASSPNLGGAIGYTF
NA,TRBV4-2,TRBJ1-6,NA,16,TGTGCCAGCAGCCAAGATGGTTGGGGGCAGGATTCACCCCTCCACTTT,CASSQDGWGQDSPLHF
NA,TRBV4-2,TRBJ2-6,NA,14,TGTGCCAGCAGCCAAGATACTGGGGCCAACGTCCTGACTTTC,CASSQDTGANVLTF
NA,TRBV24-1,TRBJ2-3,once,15,TGTGCCACCAGTGATAGGACAGCGAGCACAGATACGCAGTATTTT,CATSDRTASTDTQYF
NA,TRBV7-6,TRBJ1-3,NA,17,TGTGCCAGCAGCTTATCCCACGCCCCGGGAGGCGGAAACACCATATATTTT,CASSLSHAPGGGNTIYF
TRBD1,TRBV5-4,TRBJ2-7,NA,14,TGTGCCAGCAGCTTGGAACAGGGGGTGTACGAGCAGTACTTC,CASSLEQGVYEQYF
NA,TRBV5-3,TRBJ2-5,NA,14,TGTGCCAGAAGCTTGGGGGAGGAACAAGAGACCCAGTACTTC,CARSLGEEQETQYF
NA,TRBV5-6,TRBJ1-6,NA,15,TGTGCCAGCAGCGGGGCGGGGAGAGTCGGTTCACCCCTCCACTTT,CASSGAGRVGSPLHF
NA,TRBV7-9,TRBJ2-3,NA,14,TGTGCCAGCAGCTTAGGGGAGGCATTTGGTGCGCAGTATTTT,CASSLGEAFGAQYF
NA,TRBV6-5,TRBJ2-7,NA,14,TGTGCCAGCAGTTCTCAGGGAATTGTGTACGAGCAGTACTTC,CASSSQGIVYEQYF
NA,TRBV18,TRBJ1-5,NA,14,TGTGCCAGCTCACCAAACACAGGGAGGGAGCCCCAGCATTTT,CASSPNTGREPQHF
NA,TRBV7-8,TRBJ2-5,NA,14,TGTGCCAGCAGCCTCGGACTCAGTAAAGAGACCCAGTACTTC,CASSLGLSKETQYF
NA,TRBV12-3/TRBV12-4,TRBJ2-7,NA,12,TGTGCCAGCAGCCTTCGGAGGATCGAGCAGTACTTC,CASSLRRIEQYF
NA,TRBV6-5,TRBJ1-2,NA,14,TGTGCCAGCAGGACAAGGCTGATCCCCTATGGCTACACCTTC,CASRTRLIPYGYTF
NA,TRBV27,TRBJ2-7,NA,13,TGTGCCAGCAGTTATGTCGGCTCCTACGAGCAGTACTTC,CASSYVGSYEQYF
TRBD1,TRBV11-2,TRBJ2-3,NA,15,TGTGCCAGCAGCCACCAGGGGGCGGGCACAGATACGCAGTATTTT,CASSHQGAGTDTQYF
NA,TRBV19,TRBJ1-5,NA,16,TGTGCCAGTAGTTTTTCAGGGGTCTTCGGCAATCAGCCCCAGCATTTT,CASSFSGVFGNQPQHF
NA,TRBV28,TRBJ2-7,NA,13,TGTGCCAGCAGCTCGACTAGTCCGCGGGGCCAGTACTTC,CASSSTSPRGQYF
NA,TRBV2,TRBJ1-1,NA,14,TGTGCCAGCAGTCGCTTGACAGGGAACACTGAAGCTTTCTTT,CASSRLTGNTEAFF
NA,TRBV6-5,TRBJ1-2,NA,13,TGTGCCAGCAGTTACGAGGGGGACCGGGGCTACACCTTC,CASSYEGDRGYTF
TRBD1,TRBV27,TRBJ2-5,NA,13,TGTGCCAGCAGTCGACAGGGTGACGAGACCCAGTACTTC,CASSRQGDETQYF
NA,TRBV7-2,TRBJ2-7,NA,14,TGTGCCAGCAGCTTGGGGGGAGGCATGTACGAGCAGTACTTC,CASSLGGGMYEQYF
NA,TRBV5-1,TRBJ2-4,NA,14,TGCGCCAGCAGCCCCGGGATGCAGGGGAACATTCAGTACTTC,CASSPGMQGNIQYF
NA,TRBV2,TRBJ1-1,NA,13,TGTGCCAGCAGTGAAGCGAGGCAGACTGAAGCTTTCTTT,CASSEARQTEAFF
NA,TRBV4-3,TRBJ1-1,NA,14,TGCGCCAGCAGACATACCATTCGCGGCACTGAAGCTTTCTTT,CASRHTIRGTEAFF
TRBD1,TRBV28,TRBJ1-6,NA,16,TGTGCCAGCAGATTGGCGCGGGACAGGGGGCTCTCACCCCTCCACTTT,CASRLARDRGLSPLHF
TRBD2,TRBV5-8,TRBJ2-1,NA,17,TGTGCCAGCAGCTTGCACCACGGACTAGCGGGGAACAATGAGCAGTTCTTC,CASSLHHGLAGNNEQFF
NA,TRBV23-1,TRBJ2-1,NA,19,TGCGCCAGCAGTCAATCGACGAAAATCGGTCTTACAGAGTACAATGAGCAGTTCTTC,CASSQSTKIGLTEYNEQFF
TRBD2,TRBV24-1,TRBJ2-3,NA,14,TGTGCCTCCTCCTCCGCGGGAGGCCCAGATACGCAGTATTTT,CASSSAGGPDTQYF
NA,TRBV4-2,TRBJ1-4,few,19,TGTGCCAGCAGCCAAGGGGTAACAGGGCCGGGGATTACTCGGGAAAAACTGTTTTTT,CASSQGVTGPGITREKLFF
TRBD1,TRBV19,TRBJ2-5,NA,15,TGTGCCAGTAGGCCGGCAGGGACAGGGCAAGAGACCCAGTACTTC,CASRPAGTGQETQYF
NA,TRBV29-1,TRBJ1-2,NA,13,TGCAGCGTCCTGGACACGTCTAACTATGGCTACACCTTC,CSVLDTSNYGYTF
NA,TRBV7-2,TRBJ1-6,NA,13,TGTGCCAGCAGCTTACCAGGGAATTCACCCCTCCACTTT,CASSLPGNSPLHF